This is a list of T cell receptor beta chains from one sample in a study of OX40 agonist ivuxolimab in advanced cancers. TCRdb keeps only in-frame clones here, not all; method: immunoSEQ multiplex PCR. This repertoire shows some 100,000 clones, approximately 81% found once; its top ten account for 0.95% to 1.3%. The sequencing here drew on CD4+ or CD8+ T cells sorted from blood, taken in a trial of the OX40 agonist ivuxolimab. Every receptor here comes from an adult with an advanced solid tumor such as melanoma, head and neck, liver or kidney cancer. CDR3s include the opening cysteine and the closing phenylalanine or tryptophan. Fields, in order: D gene, V gene, clone size, J gene, CDR3 DNA, CDR3 protein. The D gene is left open where the match is weak. Size values are once, few and many counts, or a class for expanded clones, and some rows have none.

>NA|TRBV19|NA|TRBJ2-7
TGTGCCAGTAGTATACTGGGGAGACGGGACGAGCAGTACTTC
CASSILGRRDEQYF
>NA|TRBV4-3|NA|TRBJ1-3
TGCGCCAGCAGCCCCGGGACAACTGGAAACACCATATATTTT
CASSPGTTGNTIYF
>TRBD2|TRBV4-3|NA|TRBJ2-3
TGCGCCAGCTCCTATGGGGCGGGGGTTACAGATACGCAGTATTTT
CASSYGAGVTDTQYF
>TRBD1|TRBV2|few|TRBJ1-6
TGTGCCAGCATTTGGACAGGGAGGCGTAATTCACCCCTCCACTTT
CASIWTGRRNSPLHF
>NA|TRBV6-1|NA|TRBJ2-7
TGTGCCAGCAGTGAAGGAGAGGGGGCCTACGAGCAGTACTTC
CASSEGEGAYEQYF
>NA|TRBV28|NA|TRBJ2-5
TGTGCCAGCAGTTTTAGTGGCCAAGAGACCCAGTACTTC
CASSFSGQETQYF
>NA|TRBV7-3|NA|TRBJ2-7
TGTGCCAGCAGCCCCCAGGGCGGTACTCACTACGAGCAGTACTTC
CASSPQGGTHYEQYF
>TRBD1|TRBV4-1|NA|TRBJ1-6
TGCGCCAGCAGCCTTCGGACAGGGGCTAATAATTCACCCCTCCACTTT
CASSLRTGANNSPLHF
>NA|TRBV5-1|once|TRBJ2-1
TGCGCCAGCAGCTTGGGGGGCGATGAGCAGTTCTTC
CASSLGGDEQFF
>NA|TRBV18|few|TRBJ1-5
TGTGCCAGCTCACAAGGTGGGGAACAGCCCCAGCATTTT
CASSQGGEQPQHF
>TRBD2|TRBV11-2|once|TRBJ2-2
TGTGCCAGCAGCTTAAGCGGGGGTGGAACCGGGGAGCTGTTTTTT
CASSLSGGGTGELFF
>NA|TRBV5-4|NA|TRBJ2-1
TGTGCCAGCAGCTTTATCACCAATGAGCAGTTCTTC
CASSFITNEQFF
>TRBD2|TRBV2|NA|TRBJ2-5
TGTGCCAGCAGCCTACTAGCGGGGTCACAAGAGACCCAGTACTTC
CASSLLAGSQETQYF
>NA|TRBV2|NA|TRBJ2-5
TGTGCCAGCTCCCAAGGGGCGGAGACCCAGTACTTC
CASSQGAETQYF
>TRBD2|TRBV28|NA|TRBJ2-1
TGTGCCAGCAGTCCTAGCGGGGGGGATCTATACAATGAGCAGTTCTTC
CASSPSGGDLYNEQFF
>TRBD1|TRBV28|NA|TRBJ1-5
TGTGCCAGCAGTACTCGGACAGGGGGAGGTCAGCCCCAGCATTTT
CASSTRTGGGQPQHF
>NA|TRBV10-3|NA|TRBJ1-2
TGTGCCATCAGTGAGAACCACGAGAGGGGCTACACCTTC
CAISENHERGYTF
>NA|TRBV5-6|NA|TRBJ2-7
TGTGCCAGCTATCTTCAAGGAGGGTACTCCTACGAGCAGTACTTC
CASYLQGGYSYEQYF
>NA|TRBV4-3|NA|TRBJ2-3
TGCGCCAGCAGCCAAGGGACTGGATCTAGCACAGATACGCAGTATTTT
CASSQGTGSSTDTQYF
>NA|TRBV5-1|NA|TRBJ1-1
TGCGCCAGCAGACCGGACCCTTTGAACACTGAAGCTTTCTTT
CASRPDPLNTEAFF
>TRBD1|TRBV4-1|NA|TRBJ1-3
TGCGCCAGCAGCCAAGTCCCAGGGGGCCCTGGAAACACCATATATTTT
CASSQVPGGPGNTIYF
>NA|TRBV5-6|NA|TRBJ1-3
TGTGCCAGCAGCTTTCCGGGCGCCCCAAACACCATATATTTT
CASSFPGAPNTIYF
>NA|TRBV5-1|NA|TRBJ2-3
TGCGCCAGCAGCTTTCAAGGGACCACAGATACGCAGTATTTT
CASSFQGTTDTQYF
>NA|TRBV7-2|once|TRBJ2-2
TGTGCCAGCAGATCCCCGTACGGGGAGCTGTTTTTT
CASRSPYGELFF
>TRBD2|TRBV25-1|NA|TRBJ2-7
TGTGCCAGCAGTCTAGCGGGGGGCAACGAGCAGTACTTC
CASSLAGGNEQYF
>TRBD1|TRBV5-1|NA|TRBJ2-5
TGCGCCAGCAGCTTGGCCAAAGAGATCAGGGGGCGGGAGACCCAGTACTTC
CASSLAKEIRGRETQYF
>NA|TRBV18|NA|TRBJ1-1
TGTGCCAGCTCACACGGACAAAACACTGAAGCTTTCTTT
CASSHGQNTEAFF
>TRBD1|TRBV5-4|once|TRBJ1-3
TGTGCCAGCAGCTTTACGCCGGGACAGGGGAGTTACACCATATATTTT
CASSFTPGQGSYTIYF
>NA|TRBV20-1|NA|TRBJ2-5
TGCAGTGCTAGGGCGGGTGGGACCCAGTACTTC
CSARAGGTQYF
>TRBD2|TRBV6-6|NA|TRBJ2-4
TGTGCCAGCAGCCCGGGAGGGAGGGAAGTCAACATTCAGTACTTC
CASSPGGREVNIQYF
>NA|TRBV6-6|NA|TRBJ2-6
TGTGCCAGCAGATCGACAGCTGGGGCCAACGTCCTGACTTTC
CASRSTAGANVLTF
>NA|TRBV18|NA|TRBJ1-1
TGTGCCAGCTCAGGGTATGTGAACACTGAAGCTTTCTTT
CASSGYVNTEAFF
>TRBD1|TRBV29-1|NA|TRBJ2-2
TGCAGCGGCCGGACAGGGGGGGCCGGGGAGCTGTTTTTT
CSGRTGGAGELFF
>NA|TRBV12-5|NA|TRBJ2-5
TGTGCTAGTGGCTTCTCAGGGGTTATAGAGACCCAGTACTTC
CASGFSGVIETQYF
>TRBD1|TRBV5-4|NA|TRBJ2-1
TGTGCCAGCAGTACACAGGGGAGCTCCTACAATGAGCAGTTCTTC
CASSTQGSSYNEQFF
>TRBD1|TRBV5-4|NA|TRBJ2-7
TGTGCCAGCAGCGGATCCGGGACAGACTACGAGCAGTACTTC
CASSGSGTDYEQYF
>NA|TRBV28|NA|TRBJ1-4
TGTGCCAGCAGTCTAGGAGGGGAGTTTCGGGAAAAACTGTTTTTT
CASSLGGEFREKLFF
>NA|TRBV5-1|NA|TRBJ2-1
TGCGCCAGCAGCTTGTCGGGCAGGGGCAGGAATGAGCAGTTCTTC
CASSLSGRGRNEQFF
>TRBD2|TRBV4-2|NA|TRBJ2-5
TGTGCCAGCAGCCAAGTACCGGGACTAGCGGGGACGGAGACCCAGTACTTC
CASSQVPGLAGTETQYF
>TRBD1|TRBV10-3|NA|TRBJ2-2
TGTGCCATCAGTGACCCGGGACAGGGAGGAACCGGGGAGCTGTTTTTT
CAISDPGQGGTGELFF
>NA|TRBV7-9|NA|TRBJ2-5
TGTGCCAGCAGCTCGGACTCCCGTACGGCAGGGACCCAGTACTTC
CASSSDSRTAGTQYF
>TRBD2|TRBV14|NA|TRBJ2-1
TGTGCCAGCAGCACTAGCGGGGGCCTATCCTACAATGAGCAGTTCTTC
CASSTSGGLSYNEQFF
>NA|TRBV6-4|NA|TRBJ1-1
TGTGCCAGCAGTGTCGGAGTGAACACTGAAGCTTTCTTT
CASSVGVNTEAFF
>TRBD1|TRBV18|NA|TRBJ1-2
TGTGCCAGCTCACCACCGGGACAGGAAGCTAACTATGGCTACACCTTC
CASSPPGQEANYGYTF
>NA|TRBV7-2|NA|TRBJ1-5
TGTGCCAGCAGCGGGACGTGGGGAGGACGCCAGCCCCAGCATTTT
CASSGTWGGRQPQHF
>NA|TRBV5-4|NA|TRBJ2-5
TGTGCCAGCAGCTTATCTGGACTGGAAGAGACCCAGTACTTC
CASSLSGLEETQYF
>TRBD1|TRBV6-5|NA|TRBJ1-1
TGTGCCAGCAGTACAGGGGGACGGGGTGACACTGAAGCTTTCTTT
CASSTGGRGDTEAFF
>NA|TRBV23-1|NA|TRBJ1-2
TGCGCCAGCAGTCCACGCTGTATTTTTGACTATGGCTACACCTTC
CASSPRCIFDYGYTF
>TRBD2|TRBV27|few|TRBJ2-3
TGTGCCAGCAGTTGGGGGGCGGGGGGGCAAGATACGCAGTATTTT
CASSWGAGGQDTQYF
>TRBD1|TRBV5-1|NA|TRBJ2-1
TGCGCCAGCAGCTTCGGGACAGGGGCGTCCTACAATGAGCAGTTCTTC
CASSFGTGASYNEQFF
>NA|TRBV25-1|NA|TRBJ1-6
TGTGCCAGCAGTGTCTCCGGGCTGGGCCTTACTAATTCACCCCTCCACTTT
CASSVSGLGLTNSPLHF
>TRBD2|TRBV7-6|NA|TRBJ2-2
TGTGCCAGCAGCTTACTTAGCGGGGGGGCCGGCGGGGAGCTGTTTTTT
CASSLLSGGAGGELFF
>NA|TRBV6-5|NA|TRBJ2-7
TGTGCCAGCCGGGACCCCTACGAGCAGTACTTC
CASRDPYEQYF
>NA|TRBV7-6|NA|TRBJ2-7
TGTGCCAGCAGCTCCAGAGCGGTGGGCACCGAGCAGTACTTC
CASSSRAVGTEQYF
>TRBD2|TRBV5-8|NA|TRBJ2-4
TGTGCCAGCAGCCGGTGGGCTAGCGGGGAGTCTCAGTACTTC
CASSRWASGESQYF